These T cell receptor beta chains were read from a single sample in a study of tumor-infiltrating lymphocytes in primary liver carcinoma. A single record per CDR3 protein comes from TCRdb applying MiXCR to the multiplex PCR reads. The sample lists roughly 49,000 distinct CDR3 sequences; 55% to 75% were seen once. Specimen: liver tumor tissue from sampling region 5. The source is a man aged 40-49 years with primary liver carcinoma and hepatitis B virus infection. Both conserved end residues are part of each CDR3. Fields, in order: J gene, V gene, clone size, D gene, CDR3 protein, CDR3 DNA. The D gene is left open where the match is weak. Size is omitted from some rows. Given values are once, few, many or a class for expanded clones.

TRBJ2-4,TRBV11-1,.,TRBD2,CASNFPGTSGTKNIQYF,TGTGCCAGCAACTTTCCCGGGACTAGCGGGACCAAAAACATTCAGTATTTC
TRBJ1-2,TRBV11-2,.,.,CASGWGRVNGYTF,TGTGCCAGCGGTTGGGGAAGGGTGAATGGCTACACCTTC
TRBJ2-3,TRBV29-1,large,TRBD2,CSVSGGPVGDTQYF,TGCAGCGTTTCGGGAGGGCCGGTGGGAGATACGCAGTATTTT
TRBJ2-7,TRBV4-1,few,.,CASSQVGGNEQYF,TGCGCCAGCAGCCAAGTCGGCGGGAACGAGCAGTACTTC
TRBJ2-1,TRBV5-6,.,.,CDSSSRDSPSSYNEQFF,TGTGACAGCAGCTCGCGGGACAGCCCCAGCTCCTACAATGAGCAGTTCTTC
TRBJ1-5,TRBV28,.,.,CASSPQGGDNQPQHF,TGTGCCAGCAGCCCTCAGGGAGGGGACAATCAGCCCCAGCATTTT
TRBJ2-7,TRBV28,.,.,CASSPTTCEQYF,TGTGCCAGCAGTCCTACGACCTGCGAGCAGTACTTC
TRBJ1-4,TRBV14,.,.,CVSSQGSTQKLFF,TGTGTCAGCAGCCAAGGTTCGACACAAAAGCTGTTTTTT
TRBJ2-5,TRBV2,few,.,CASSESPSLETQYF,TGTGCCAGCAGTGAGTCTCCTAGCTTGGAGACCCAGTACTTC
TRBJ2-7,TRBV12-3/TRBV12-4,.,.,CASTPREYCGQYF,TGTGCCAGCACCCCACGGGAATACTGCGGGCAGTACTTC
TRBJ2-5,TRBV24-1,many,.,CATSDYRDPNNQETQYF,TGTGCCACCAGTGACTACAGGGATCCGAACAACCAAGAGACCCAGTACTTC
TRBJ1-1,TRBV12-3/TRBV12-4,few,.,CANSPDPGRWAYF,TGTGCCAACAGCCCCGATCCGGGACGATGGGCTTACTTT
TRBJ2-3,TRBV10-3,.,.,CAISESYSVSQLTDTQYF,TGTGCCATCAGTGAGTCGTATTCAGTATCGCAACTCACAGATACGCAGTATTTT
TRBJ2-3,TRBV10-3,.,.,CAISDGGAAIDTQYF,TGTGCCATCAGTGATGGCGGGGCCGCCATAGATACGCAGTATTTT
TRBJ1-6,TRBV4-2,many,.,CASSRLDSENSPLHF,TGTGCCAGCAGCCGCTTGGACAGTGAGAATTCACCCCTCCACTTT
TRBJ2-1,TRBV7-3,.,TRBD2,CASSWSGSLSNEQFF,TGTGCCAGCAGTTGGAGCGGGAGTCTGAGCAATGAGCAGTTCTTC
TRBJ1-1,TRBV11-2,.,TRBD1,CGSSLQDRGCVFF,TGTGGCAGCAGCCTCCAGGACAGGGGATGCGTTTTCTTT
TRBJ2-5,TRBV7-9,.,.,CASSLFHGSHETQYF,TGTGCCAGCAGCTTATTTCACGGCTCCCATGAGACCCAGTACTTC
TRBJ2-7,TRBV6-2/TRBV6-3,.,TRBD2,CTSSPTSGNSVQYF,TGTACCAGCAGTCCGACTAGCGGGAATTCCGTGCAGTACTTC
TRBJ1-1,TRBV11-2,once,TRBD1,CASSPRGTGVPEALF,TGCGCCAGCAGCCCTAGGGGGACAGGGGTCCCTGAAGCTTTATTC
TRBJ2-1,TRBV29-1,.,.,CNVEWDMIRSYNEQFF,TGCAACGTTGAATGGGACATGATTAGATCTTACAATGAGCAGTTTTTC
TRBJ1-1,TRBV4-1,.,.,CASSQPFNGNTEAFF,TGCGCCAGCAGCCAACCTTTTAATGGGAACACTGAAGCTTTCTTT
TRBJ1-1,TRBV10-2,many,.,CASSESTSVNTEAFF,TGCGCCAGCAGTGAGTCGACGTCAGTGAACACTGAAGCTTTCTTT
TRBJ2-3,TRBV11-2,.,TRBD2,CVSSLLAFSTDTQYF,TGTGTCAGCAGCTTACTAGCGTTTAGCACGGATACGCAGTACTTT
TRBJ2-2,TRBV4-1,.,.,CASSQAQGSTGELLF,TGCGCCAGTAGCCAAGCTCAGGGGAGCACCGGGGAGCTGTTATTT
TRBJ2-3,TRBV28,.,TRBD1,CVSRETGRLKDTQYF,TGTGTCAGCAGGGAGACAGGGCGTCTTAAAGATACGCAGTATTTT
TRBJ2-7,TRBV6-1,.,.,CASSEIRREQHF,TGTGCCAGCAGTGAAATCAGGCGCGAGCAGCACTTC
TRBJ2-1,TRBV11-2,large,TRBD2,CASSSRPSGRIYEQFF,TGTGCCAGCAGCTCGCGCCCCAGCGGGAGGATCTATGAGCAGTTCTTC
TRBJ2-7,TRBV4-1,many,.,CASSPRDSLIEQYF,TGCGCCAGCAGCCCCCGGGACTCGCTGATTGAGCAGTACTTC
TRBJ2-4,TRBV2,.,TRBD1,CASIRDRENIRYF,TGTGCCAGCATCCGGGACAGGGAAAACATTCGGTACTTC
TRBJ2-3,TRBV6-2/TRBV6-3,.,.,CACSPALRSDTQYF,TGTGCCTGTAGTCCAGCCTTAAGGTCAGATACGCAGTATTTT
TRBJ2-7,TRBV4-2,.,TRBD2,CATTGLAGVYKSSEQYF,TGCGCCACTACTGGACTAGCGGGAGTTTATAAGTCCTCCGAGCAGTATTTC